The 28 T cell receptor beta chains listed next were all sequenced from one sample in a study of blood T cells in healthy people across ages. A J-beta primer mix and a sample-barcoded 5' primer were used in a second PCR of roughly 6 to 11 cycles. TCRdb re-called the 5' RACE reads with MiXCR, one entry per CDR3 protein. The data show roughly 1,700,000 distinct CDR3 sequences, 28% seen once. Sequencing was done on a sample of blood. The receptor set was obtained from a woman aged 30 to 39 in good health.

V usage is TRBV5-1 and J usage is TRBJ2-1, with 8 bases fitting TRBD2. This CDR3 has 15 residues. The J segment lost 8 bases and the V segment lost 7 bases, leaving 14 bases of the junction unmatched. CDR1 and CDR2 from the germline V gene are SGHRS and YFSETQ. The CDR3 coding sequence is TGCGCCAGCTCCTCCTATGGGCCCGGGGGGGATGAGCAGTTCTTC. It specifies CASSSYGPGGDEQFF.

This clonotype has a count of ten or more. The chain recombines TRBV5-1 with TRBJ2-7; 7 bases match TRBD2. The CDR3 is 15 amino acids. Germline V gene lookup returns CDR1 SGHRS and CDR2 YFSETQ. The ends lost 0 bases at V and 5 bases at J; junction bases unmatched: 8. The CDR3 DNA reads TGCGCCAGCAGCTTGGATGGGACTATGGGAGACGAGCAGTACTTC. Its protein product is CASSLDGTMGDEQYF.

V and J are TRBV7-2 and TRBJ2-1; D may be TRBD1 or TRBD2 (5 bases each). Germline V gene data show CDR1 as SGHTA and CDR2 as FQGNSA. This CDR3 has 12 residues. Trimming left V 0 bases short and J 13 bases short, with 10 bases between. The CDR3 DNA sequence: TGTGCCAGCAGCTTAGCATTGGGACCTCAGTTCTTC. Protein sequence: CASSLALGPQFF.

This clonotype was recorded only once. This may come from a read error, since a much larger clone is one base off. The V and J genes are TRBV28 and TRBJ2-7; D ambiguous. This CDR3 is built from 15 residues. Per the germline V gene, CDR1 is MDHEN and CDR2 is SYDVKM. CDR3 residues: CGSSFNKGLNYEQYF. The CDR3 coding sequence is TGTGGCAGCAGTTTTAATAAGGGTCTGAACTACGAGCAGTACTTC.

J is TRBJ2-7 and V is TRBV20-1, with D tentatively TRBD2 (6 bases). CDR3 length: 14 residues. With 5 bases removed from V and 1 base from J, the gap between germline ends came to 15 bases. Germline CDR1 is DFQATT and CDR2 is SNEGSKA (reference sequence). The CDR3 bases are TGCAGTGCTCCCCTCGCGGGGCGATCCTACGAGCAGTACTTC. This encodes CSAPLAGRSYEQYF.

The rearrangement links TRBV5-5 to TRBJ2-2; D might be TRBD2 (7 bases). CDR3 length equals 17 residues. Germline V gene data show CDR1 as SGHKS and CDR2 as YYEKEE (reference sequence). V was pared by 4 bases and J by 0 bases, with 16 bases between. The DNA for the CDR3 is TGTGCCAGCAGCCCTCGGGGGGCGACGGCGAACACCGGGGAGCTGTTTTTT. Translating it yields CASSPRGATANTGELFF.

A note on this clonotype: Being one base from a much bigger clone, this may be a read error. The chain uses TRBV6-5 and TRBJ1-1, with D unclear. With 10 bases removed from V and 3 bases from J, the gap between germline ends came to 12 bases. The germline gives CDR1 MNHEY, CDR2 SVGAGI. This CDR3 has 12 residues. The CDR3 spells CATGEADTEAFF. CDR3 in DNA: TGTGCCACAGGAGAAGCCGACACTGAAGCTTTCTTT.

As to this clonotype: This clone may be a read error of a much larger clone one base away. CDR3 in amino acids: CASSVSIRQDEQFF. CDR3 in DNA: TGTGCCAGCAGCGTATCAATCAGGCAAGATGAGCAGTTCTTC. The chain links TRBV9 to TRBJ2-1; D unclear. Germline lookup yields CDR1 SGDLS and CDR2 YYNGEE. V lost 1 base to trimming and J lost 8 bases, with 13 bases between them. The CDR3 length is 14 residues.

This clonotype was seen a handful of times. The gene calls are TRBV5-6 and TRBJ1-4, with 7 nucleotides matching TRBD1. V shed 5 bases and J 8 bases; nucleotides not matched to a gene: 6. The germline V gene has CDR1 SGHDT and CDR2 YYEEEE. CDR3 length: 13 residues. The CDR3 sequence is CASSMGTVEKLFF. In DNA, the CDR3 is TGTGCCAGCAGTATGGGGACAGTAGAAAAACTGTTTTTT. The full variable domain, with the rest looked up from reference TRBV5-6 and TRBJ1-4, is DAGVTQSPTHLIKTRGQQVTLRCSPKSGHDTVSWYQQALGQGPQFIFQYYEEEERQRGNFPDRFSGHQFPNYSSELNVNALLLGDSALYLCASSMGTVEKLFFGSGTQLSVL.

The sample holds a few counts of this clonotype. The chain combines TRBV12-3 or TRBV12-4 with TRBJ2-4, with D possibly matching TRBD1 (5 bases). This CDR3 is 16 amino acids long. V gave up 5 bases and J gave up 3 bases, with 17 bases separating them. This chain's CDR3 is CASSPMSGQGKNIQYF. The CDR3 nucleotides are TGTGCCAGCAGTCCGATGAGTGGGCAGGGCAAAAACATTCAGTACTTC.

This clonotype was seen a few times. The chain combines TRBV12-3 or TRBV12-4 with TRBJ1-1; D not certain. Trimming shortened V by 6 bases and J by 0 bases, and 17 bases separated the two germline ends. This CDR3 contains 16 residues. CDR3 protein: CASREFPLGMNTEAFF. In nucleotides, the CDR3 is TGTGCCAGCAGAGAATTCCCTCTGGGCATGAACACTGAAGCTTTCTTT.

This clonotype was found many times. CDR3: CSHARGGIANEQFF. The CDR3 nucleotides are TGCAGCCACGCACGGGGCGGGATCGCCAATGAGCAGTTCTTC. The chain carries TRBV20-1 and TRBJ2-1, with D possibly TRBD2 on 6 matching bases. The germline V gene has CDR1 DFQATT and CDR2 SNEGSKA (reference sequence). The CDR3 sequence is 14 residues long.

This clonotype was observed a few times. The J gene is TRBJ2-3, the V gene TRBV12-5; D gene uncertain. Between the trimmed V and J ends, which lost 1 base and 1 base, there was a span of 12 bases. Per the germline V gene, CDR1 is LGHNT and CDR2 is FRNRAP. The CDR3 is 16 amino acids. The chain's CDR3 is CASGLGAIEGTDTQYF. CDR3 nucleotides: TGTGCTAGTGGTTTGGGGGCGATCGAGGGCACAGATACGCAGTATTTT.

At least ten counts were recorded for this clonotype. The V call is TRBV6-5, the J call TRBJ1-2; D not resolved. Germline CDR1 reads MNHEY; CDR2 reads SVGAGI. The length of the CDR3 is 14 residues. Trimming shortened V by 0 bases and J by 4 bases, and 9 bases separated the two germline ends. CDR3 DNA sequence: TGTGCCAGCAGTTACTCGAGGGAGGGCTATGGCTACACCTTC. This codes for CASSYSREGYGYTF.

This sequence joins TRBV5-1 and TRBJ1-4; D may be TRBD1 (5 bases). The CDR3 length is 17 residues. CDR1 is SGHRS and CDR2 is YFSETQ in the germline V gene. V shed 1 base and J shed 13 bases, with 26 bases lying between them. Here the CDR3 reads CASSLSTDRTAGLRLFF. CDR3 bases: TGCGCCAGCAGCTTGTCTACCGACAGAACCGCGGGACTACGACTGTTTTTT.

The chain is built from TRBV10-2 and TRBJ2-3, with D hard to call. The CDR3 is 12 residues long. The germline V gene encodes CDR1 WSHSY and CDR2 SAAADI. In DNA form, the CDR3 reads TGCTCCGCCCTACTGAGCGCAGATACGCAGTATTTT. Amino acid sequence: CSALLSADTQYF.

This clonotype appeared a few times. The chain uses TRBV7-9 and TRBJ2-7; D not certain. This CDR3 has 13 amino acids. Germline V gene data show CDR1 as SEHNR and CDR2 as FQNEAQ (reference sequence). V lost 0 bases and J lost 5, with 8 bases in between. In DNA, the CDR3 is TGTGCCAGCAGCTTAGCGGAATGGCACGAGCAGTACTTC. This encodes CASSLAEWHEQYF.

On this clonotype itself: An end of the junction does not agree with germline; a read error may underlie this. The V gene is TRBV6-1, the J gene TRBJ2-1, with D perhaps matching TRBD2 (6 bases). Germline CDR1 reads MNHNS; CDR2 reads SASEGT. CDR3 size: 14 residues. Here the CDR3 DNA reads TGTGTCAGCAGTGAGGAGGGAACCTACAATGAGCAGTTCTTC. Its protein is CVSSEEGTYNEQFF.

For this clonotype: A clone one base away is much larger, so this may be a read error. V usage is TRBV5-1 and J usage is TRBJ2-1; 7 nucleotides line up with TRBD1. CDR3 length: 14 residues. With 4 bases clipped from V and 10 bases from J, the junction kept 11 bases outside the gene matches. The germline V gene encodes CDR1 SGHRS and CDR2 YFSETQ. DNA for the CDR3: TGCGCCAGCAGCGCCGGGACAGACCTTTTCGAGCAGTTCTTC. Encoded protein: CASSAGTDLFEQFF.

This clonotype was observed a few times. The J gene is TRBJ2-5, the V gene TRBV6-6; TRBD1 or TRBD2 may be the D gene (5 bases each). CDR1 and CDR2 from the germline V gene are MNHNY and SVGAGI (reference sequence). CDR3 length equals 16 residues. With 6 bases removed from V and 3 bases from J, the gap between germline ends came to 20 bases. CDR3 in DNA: TGTGCCAGCAGCTCCATCGGGGCAAACGGGGAAGAGACCCAGTACTTC. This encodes CASSSIGANGEETQYF.

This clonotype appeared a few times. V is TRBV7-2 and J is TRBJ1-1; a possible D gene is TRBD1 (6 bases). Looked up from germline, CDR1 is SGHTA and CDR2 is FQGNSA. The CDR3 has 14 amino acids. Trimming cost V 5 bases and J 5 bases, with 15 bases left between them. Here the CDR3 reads CASSRVQGRTEAFF. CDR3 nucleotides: TGTGCCAGCAGCCGAGTGCAGGGGCGGACTGAAGCTTTCTTT. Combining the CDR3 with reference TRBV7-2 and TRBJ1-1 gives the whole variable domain GAGVSQSPSNKVTEKGKDVELRCDPISGHTALYWYRQSLGQGLEFLIYFQGNSAPDKSGLPSDRFSAERTGGSVSTLTIQRTQQEDSAVYLCASSRVQGRTEAFFGQGTRLTVV.

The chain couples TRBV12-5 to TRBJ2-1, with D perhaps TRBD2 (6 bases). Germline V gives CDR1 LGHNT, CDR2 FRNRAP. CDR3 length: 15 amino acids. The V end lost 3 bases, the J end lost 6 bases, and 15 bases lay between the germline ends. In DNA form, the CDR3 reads TGTGCTAGTGGTTTAGGGACTGGCTTCGTCAATGAGCAGTTCTTC. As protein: CASGLGTGFVNEQFF. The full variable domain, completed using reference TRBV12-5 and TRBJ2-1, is DARVTQTPRHKVTEMGQEVTMRCQPILGHNTVFWYRQTMMQGLELLAYFRNRAPLDDSGMPKDRFSAEMPDATLATLKIQPSEPRDSAVYFCASGLGTGFVNEQFFGPGTRLTVL.

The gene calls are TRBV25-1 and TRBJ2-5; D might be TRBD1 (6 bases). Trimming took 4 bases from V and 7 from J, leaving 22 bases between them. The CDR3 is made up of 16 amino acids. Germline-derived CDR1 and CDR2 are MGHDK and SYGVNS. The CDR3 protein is CASSGLNWLGAGTQYF. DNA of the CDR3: TGTGCCAGCAGTGGCCTCAACTGGTTGGGGGCTGGGACCCAGTACTTC.

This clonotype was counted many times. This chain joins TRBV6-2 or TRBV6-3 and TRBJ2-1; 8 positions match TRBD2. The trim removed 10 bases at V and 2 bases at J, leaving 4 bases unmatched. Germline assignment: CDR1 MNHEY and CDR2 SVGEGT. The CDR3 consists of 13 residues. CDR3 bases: TGTGCCACCGGGACTAGTGCCTACAATGAGCAGTTCTTC. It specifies CATGTSAYNEQFF.

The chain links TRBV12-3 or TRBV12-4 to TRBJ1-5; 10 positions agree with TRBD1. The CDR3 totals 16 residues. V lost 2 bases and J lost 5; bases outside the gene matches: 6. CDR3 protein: CASSLRQGAIHQPQHF. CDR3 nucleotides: TGTGCCAGCAGTTTACGACAGGGGGCTATCCATCAGCCCCAGCATTTT.

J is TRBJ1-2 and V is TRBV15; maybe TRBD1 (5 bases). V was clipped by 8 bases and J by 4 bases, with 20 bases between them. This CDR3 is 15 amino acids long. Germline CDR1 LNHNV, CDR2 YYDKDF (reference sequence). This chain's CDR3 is CATGSWDLSVYGYTF. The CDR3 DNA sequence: TGTGCCACCGGCTCCTGGGACCTCTCCGTCTATGGCTACACCTTC.

For the CDR3, the DNA is TGTGCCAGCAGCCCCGTGGGCGCTAGCGGGACAGATACGCAGTATTTT. It codes for CASSPVGASGTDTQYF. The chain links TRBV3-1 to TRBJ2-3, with 8 bases matching TRBD2. Per the germline V gene, CDR1 is LGHDT and CDR2 is YNNKEL (reference sequence). The CDR3 runs to 16 residues. The ends lost 4 bases at V and 3 bases at J; junction bases unmatched: 9.

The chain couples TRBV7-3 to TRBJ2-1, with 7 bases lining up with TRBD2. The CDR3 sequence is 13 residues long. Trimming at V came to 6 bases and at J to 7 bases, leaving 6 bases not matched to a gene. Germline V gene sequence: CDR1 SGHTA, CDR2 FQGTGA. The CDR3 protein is CASSGGELNEQFF. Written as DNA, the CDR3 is TGTGCCAGCAGTGGGGGGGAGTTGAATGAGCAGTTCTTC.